The present T cell receptor beta chain was sequenced within a study of blood T cells in healthy people across ages. Study-level points and caveats: Calculation of diversity from one million T cells yielded estimates considered to be underestimates.

From germline, CDR1 is SQVTM and CDR2 ANQGSEA. The CDR3 is made up of 15 amino acids. V dropped 4 bases and J dropped 3; count of bases not matched to a gene: 10. For every donor, a draw yielded around 10 milliliters of peripheral blood. A second PCR, run for about 7 to 11 cycles, used a sample-barcoded 5' primer plus a J-beta primer mix. Each of the samples gave a minimum of 3 million paired-end reads that contained CDR3. From the 5' RACE reads, TCRdb called clonotypes with MiXCR, one entry per CDR3 protein. The sample records about 590,000 distinct CDR3 sequences, approximately 30% being singletons. Ten or more counts support this clonotype. Its specificity is not known.

The receptor was derived from an elderly woman in good health. Sequencing was done on a sample of blood. V and J are TRBV29-1 and TRBJ2-7, with 9 positions matching TRBD2. CDR3 in amino acids: CSVGGVSGGDYEQYF. For the CDR3, the DNA is TGCAGCGTTGGCGGGGTTAGCGGGGGAGACTACGAGCAGTACTTC.